This T cell receptor beta chain appears in the sequencing data of a study of cytomegalovirus exposure and HLA in healthy donors. Study-level results: Confirmation in vitro established that three CMV-associated chains were specific for CMV antigens. The tendency of first-cohort TCR clusters to co-occur in the roughly 120 validation repertoires was the finding of a later analysis. There were some public TCRs occurring in many donors, but most TCR sequences were rare. Reportedly, cytomegalovirus status was diagnosed with high sensitivity and specificity.

Germline V gene sequence: CDR1 SGDLS, CDR2 YYNGEE. The CDR3 loop spans 12 amino acids. The V gene lost 5 bases and the J gene lost 7 bases, with 9 bases spanning the gap. TCRdb keeps only in-frame clones here, not all; method: immunoSEQ multiplex PCR. Here the sample spans fewer than 300,000 clones, around 89% being singletons. Details on this clone: Its antigen is not identified.

Sequenced: PBMCs. This chain joins TRBV9 and TRBJ2-2; TRBD2 is a possible D gene (6 bases). This TCR came from a woman aged 18 to 35 in good health and CMV-seronegative. The CDR3 DNA reads as TGTGCCAGCAGTTTAGCGGACGGGGAGCTGTTTTTT. Translation gives CASSLADGELFF.